This entry lists 10 T cell receptor beta chains sequenced from one sample in a study of cytomegalovirus exposure and HLA in healthy donors. The PCR employed 60 Vbeta primers together with 13 Jbeta primers. Assay: immunoSEQ multiplex PCR; the TCRdb copy retains only in-frame clones and omits some. The sample includes about 120,000 clones, about 81% of them seen just once. Sample: PBMCs. These receptors were obtained from a woman between 40 and 55 years old in good health and CMV-seropositive.

In this sample, this clone turned up once. V usage is TRBV5-8 and J usage is TRBJ1-5; perhaps TRBD1 as D (5 bases). With 4 bases removed from V and 1 base from J, the gap between germline ends came to 15 bases. Per the germline V gene, CDR1 is SGHTS and CDR2 is YDEGEE. This CDR3 comprises 16 residues. The CDR3 loop is CASSPREGSSNQPQHF. CDR3 nucleotide sequence: TGTGCCAGCAGCCCCAGGGAGGGCTCAAGCAATCAGCCCCAGCATTTT.

This clone came up once. The rearrangement joins TRBV27 to TRBJ1-4, with TRBD1 as a possible D gene (6 bases). V lost 6 bases to trimming and J lost 0 bases, with 8 bases between them. This CDR3 comprises 14 residues. Germline CDR1 and CDR2: MNHEY and SMNVEV (reference sequence). CDR3: CASRDRATNEKLFF. The CDR3 DNA is TGTGCCAGCAGGGACAGAGCAACTAATGAAAAACTGTTTTTT.

CDR3 amino acids: CASGQIGGFEQYF. The CDR3, as DNA: TGCGCCAGCGGTCAGATTGGGGGCTTCGAGCAGTACTTC. The rearrangement joins TRBV4-1 to TRBJ2-7; possibly TRBD1 for D (6 bases). Trimming left V 8 bases short and J 6 bases short, with 17 bases between. This CDR3 has 13 residues. Per germline, CDR1 MGHRA and CDR2 YSYEKL.

This chain links TRBV7-3 with TRBJ2-1; 10 bases are a match to TRBD2. Germline CDR1 reads SGHTA; CDR2 reads FQGTGA. V trimming: 0 bases; J trimming: 8 bases; junction bases outside the gene matches: 10. The CDR3 totals 17 residues. The CDR3: CASSLTVPSGSVDEQFF. The CDR3 bases are TGTGCCAGCAGCTTAACGGTCCCTAGCGGGAGTGTTGATGAGCAGTTCTTC.

The V and J genes are TRBV10-3 and TRBJ2-7, with 11 bases aligning to TRBD1. Trimming at V came to 6 bases and at J to 7 bases, leaving 2 bases not matched to a gene. This CDR3 has 12 amino acids. From germline, CDR1 is ENHRY and CDR2 SYGVKD. Here the CDR3 DNA reads TGTGCCATCAGGGACAGGGGGCTTGAGCAGTACTTC. This codes for CAIRDRGLEQYF.

This clone was found a few times. The chain couples TRBV19 to TRBJ2-7; the match to TRBD2 covers 8 bases. The CDR3 has 14 residues. After removal of 11 bases from V and 1 base from J, the junction contained 10 bases not matched to a gene. Germline V CDR1 and CDR2: LNHDA, SQIVND (reference sequence). The CDR3 coding sequence is TGTGCCTCTAGTGCGGGGGGTTTTTCCTACGAGCAGTACTTC. Protein: CASSAGGFSYEQYF.

The rearrangement uses TRBV28 and TRBJ2-7, with 7 bases aligning to TRBD1. The CDR3 runs 17 residues. Unmatched junction bases numbered 17, after V lost 6 bases and J lost 3 bases. CDR1 is MDHEN and CDR2 is SYDVKM in the germline V gene. CDR3 sequence: CASRLRADRSMIYEQYF. CDR3 bases: TGTGCCAGCAGACTTAGAGCGGACAGGTCGATGATCTACGAGCAGTACTTC.

The chain employs TRBV12-5 and TRBJ1-2; D gene ambiguous. The germline CDR1 and CDR2 sequences are LGHNT and FRNRAP. The CDR3 extends over 11 amino acids. V lost 0 bases and J 7 bases, leaving 3 bases between the germline ends. The CDR3 here is CASGLVSGYTF. The CDR3 bases are TGTGCTAGTGGTTTGGTGAGTGGCTACACCTTC.

This chain joins TRBV15 and TRBJ2-7; TRBD2 is a possible D gene (6 bases). Germline values: CDR1 LNHNV, CDR2 YYDKDF (reference sequence). The CDR3 runs to 16 residues. Trimming took off 0 bases at V and 2 bases at J, with 14 bases between the two ends. In DNA form, the CDR3 reads TGTGCCACCAGCAGAGATTATGAGGGGACTCCCTACGAGCAGTACTTC. It translates to CATSRDYEGTPYEQYF.

The rearrangement links TRBV19 to TRBJ2-3; 7 bases are shared with TRBD2. V lost 3 bases and J lost 4; bases outside the gene matches: 4. Germline V gene lookup returns CDR1 LNHDA and CDR2 SQIVND (reference sequence). The CDR3 consists of 14 residues. CDR3 sequence (DNA): TGTGCCAGTAGTATCTCTGGGAGGGCAGATACGCAGTATTTT. It is translated as CASSISGRADTQYF.